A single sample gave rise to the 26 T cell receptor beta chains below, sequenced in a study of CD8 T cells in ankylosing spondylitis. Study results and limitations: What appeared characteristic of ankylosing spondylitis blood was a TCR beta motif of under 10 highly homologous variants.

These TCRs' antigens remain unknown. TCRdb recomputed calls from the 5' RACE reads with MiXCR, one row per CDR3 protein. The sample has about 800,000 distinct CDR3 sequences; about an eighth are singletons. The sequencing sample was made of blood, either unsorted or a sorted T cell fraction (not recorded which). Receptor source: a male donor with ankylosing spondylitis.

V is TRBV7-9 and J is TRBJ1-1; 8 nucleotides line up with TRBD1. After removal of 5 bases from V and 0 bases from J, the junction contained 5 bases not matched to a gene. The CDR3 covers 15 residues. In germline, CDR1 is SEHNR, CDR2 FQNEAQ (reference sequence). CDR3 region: CASSRLDRVNTEAFF. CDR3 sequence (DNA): TGTGCCAGCAGCCGACTGGACAGGGTGAACACTGAAGCTTTCTTT.

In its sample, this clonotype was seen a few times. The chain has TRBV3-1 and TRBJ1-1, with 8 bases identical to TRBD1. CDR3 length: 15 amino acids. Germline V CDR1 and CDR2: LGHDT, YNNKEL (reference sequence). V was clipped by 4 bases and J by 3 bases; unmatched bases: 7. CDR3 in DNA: TGTGCCAGCAGCCGGGCAACAGGGGGGGACACTGAAGCTTTCTTT. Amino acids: CASSRATGGDTEAFF.

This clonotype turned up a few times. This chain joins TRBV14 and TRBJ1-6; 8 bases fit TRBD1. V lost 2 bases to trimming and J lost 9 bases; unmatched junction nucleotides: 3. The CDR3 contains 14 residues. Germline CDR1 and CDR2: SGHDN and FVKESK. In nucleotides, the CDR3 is TGTGCCAGCAGCCAAACAGGGGGGCTTTCACCCCTCCACTTT. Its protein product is CASSQTGGLSPLHF.

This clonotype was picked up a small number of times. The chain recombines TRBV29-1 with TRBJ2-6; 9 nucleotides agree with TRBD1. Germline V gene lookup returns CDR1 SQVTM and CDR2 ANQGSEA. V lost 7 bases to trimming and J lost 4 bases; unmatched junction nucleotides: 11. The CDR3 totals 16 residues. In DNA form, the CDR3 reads TGCAGCGCCCGGACAGGGGATCGGATCGGGGCCAACGTCCTGACTTTC. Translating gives CSARTGDRIGANVLTF.

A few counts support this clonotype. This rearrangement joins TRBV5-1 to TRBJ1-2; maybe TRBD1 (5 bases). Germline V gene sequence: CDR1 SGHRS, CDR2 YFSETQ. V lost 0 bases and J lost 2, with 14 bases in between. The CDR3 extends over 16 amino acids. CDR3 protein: CASSLAGGTGNYGYTF. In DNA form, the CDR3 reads TGCGCCAGCAGCTTGGCCGGGGGGACGGGAAACTATGGCTACACCTTC.

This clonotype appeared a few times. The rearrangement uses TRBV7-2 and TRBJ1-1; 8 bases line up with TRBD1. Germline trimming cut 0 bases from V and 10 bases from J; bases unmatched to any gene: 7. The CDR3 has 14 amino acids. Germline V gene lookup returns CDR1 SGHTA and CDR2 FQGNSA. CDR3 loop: CASSLAGQGRIAFF. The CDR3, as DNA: TGTGCCAGCAGCTTAGCCGGACAGGGACGTATAGCTTTCTTT.

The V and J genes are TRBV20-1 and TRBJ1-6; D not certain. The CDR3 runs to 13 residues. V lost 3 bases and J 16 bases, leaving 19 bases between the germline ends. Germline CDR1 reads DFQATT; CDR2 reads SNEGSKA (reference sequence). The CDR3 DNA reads TGCAGTGCTAGCTATGGGCTCCATAGAACTCTCCACTTT. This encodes CSASYGLHRTLHF.

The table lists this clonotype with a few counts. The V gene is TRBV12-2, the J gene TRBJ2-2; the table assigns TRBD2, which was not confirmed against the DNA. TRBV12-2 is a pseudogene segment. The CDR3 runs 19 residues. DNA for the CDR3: TGTGCAAGTCGCTTAGGGCGACTAGCGGGGGCCCCTCGGACCGGGGAGCTGTTTTTT. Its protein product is CASRLGRLAGAPRTGELFF.

CDR3 region: CASSSGQGDIQYF. For the CDR3, the DNA is TGTGCCAGCAGCTCGGGACAGGGGGACATTCAGTACTTC. The rearrangement uses TRBV11-3 and TRBJ2-4; 11 nucleotides line up with TRBD1. Germline CDR1 reads SGHNT; CDR2 reads YENEEA. V lost 4 bases to trimming and J lost 8 bases; unmatched junction nucleotides: 1. The CDR3 spans 13 residues.

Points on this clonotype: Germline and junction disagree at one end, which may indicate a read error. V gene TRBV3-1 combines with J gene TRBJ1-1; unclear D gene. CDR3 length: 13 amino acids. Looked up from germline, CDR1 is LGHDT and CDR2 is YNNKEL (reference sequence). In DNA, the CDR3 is TGTGCCAGCAGCCCGGGATGGAACACTGGAGCTTTCTTT. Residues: CASSPGWNTGAFF.

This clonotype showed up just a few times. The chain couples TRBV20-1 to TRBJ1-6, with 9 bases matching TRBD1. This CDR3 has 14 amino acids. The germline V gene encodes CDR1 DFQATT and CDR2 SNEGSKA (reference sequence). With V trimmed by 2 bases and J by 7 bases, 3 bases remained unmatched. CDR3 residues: CSARRQGGNSPLHF. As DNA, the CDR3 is TGCAGTGCTAGAAGACAGGGGGGGAATTCACCCCTCCACTTT.

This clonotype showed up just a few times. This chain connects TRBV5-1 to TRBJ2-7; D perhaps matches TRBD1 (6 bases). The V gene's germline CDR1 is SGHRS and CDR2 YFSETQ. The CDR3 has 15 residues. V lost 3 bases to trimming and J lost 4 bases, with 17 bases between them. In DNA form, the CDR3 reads TGCGCCAGCAGCTCACAGGGCATAGGGGTTTACGAGCAGTACTTC. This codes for CASSSQGIGVYEQYF.

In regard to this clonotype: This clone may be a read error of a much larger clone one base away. CDR3 protein: CASTRDTQKTQYF. The CDR3 bases are TGTGCCAGCACCCGGGATACTCAAAAGACCCAGTACTTC. The gene calls are TRBV12-3 or TRBV12-4 and TRBJ2-5; TRBD2 might be the D (5 bases). This CDR3 comprises 13 residues. Deletions cut 7 bases from V and 6 bases from J, with 15 bases between.

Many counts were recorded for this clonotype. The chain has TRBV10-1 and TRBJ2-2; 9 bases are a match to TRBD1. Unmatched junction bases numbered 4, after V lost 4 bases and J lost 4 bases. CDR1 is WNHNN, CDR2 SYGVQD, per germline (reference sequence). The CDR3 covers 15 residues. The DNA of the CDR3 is TGCGCCAGCAGTGTCCGGACAGGGGTCACCGGGGAGCTGTTTTTT. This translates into CASSVRTGVTGELFF.

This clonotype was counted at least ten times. The CDR3 reads CASSFYIGSEAFF. The CDR3 coding sequence is TGCGCCAGCAGCTTTTATATCGGTTCAGAAGCTTTCTTT. The rearrangement uses TRBV5-1 and TRBJ1-1; D call uncertain. The V gene lost 2 bases and the J gene lost 8 bases, with 13 bases spanning the gap. This CDR3 is built from 13 residues. The germline V gene encodes CDR1 SGHRS and CDR2 YFSETQ.

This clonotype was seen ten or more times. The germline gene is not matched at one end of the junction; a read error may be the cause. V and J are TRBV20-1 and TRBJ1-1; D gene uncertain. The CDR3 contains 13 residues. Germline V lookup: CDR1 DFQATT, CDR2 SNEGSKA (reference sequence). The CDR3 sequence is CSASDHLKTEAFF. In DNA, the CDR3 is TGCAGTGCTTCCGACCACCTGAAGACTGAAGCTTTCTTT.

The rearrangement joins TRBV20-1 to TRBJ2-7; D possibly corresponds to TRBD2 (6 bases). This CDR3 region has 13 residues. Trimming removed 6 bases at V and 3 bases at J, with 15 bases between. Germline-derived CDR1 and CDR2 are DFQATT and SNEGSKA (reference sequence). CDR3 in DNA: TGCAGTGCGGAGCCGGGACTGAACTACGAGCAGTACTTC. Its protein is CSAEPGLNYEQYF.

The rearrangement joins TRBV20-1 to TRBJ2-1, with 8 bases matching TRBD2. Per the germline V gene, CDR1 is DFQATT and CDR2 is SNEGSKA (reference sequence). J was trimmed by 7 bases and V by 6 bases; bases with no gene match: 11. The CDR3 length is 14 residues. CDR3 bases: TGCAGTGCCAAAACAGCGGGAGATGGTAATGAGCAGTTCTTC. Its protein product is CSAKTAGDGNEQFF.

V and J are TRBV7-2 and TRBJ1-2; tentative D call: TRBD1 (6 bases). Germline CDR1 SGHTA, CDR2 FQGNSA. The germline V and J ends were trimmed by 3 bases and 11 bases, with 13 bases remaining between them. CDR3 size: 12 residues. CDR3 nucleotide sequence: TGTGCCAGCAGCTTTATCGCCAGGGGTTACACCTTC. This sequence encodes CASSFIARGYTF.

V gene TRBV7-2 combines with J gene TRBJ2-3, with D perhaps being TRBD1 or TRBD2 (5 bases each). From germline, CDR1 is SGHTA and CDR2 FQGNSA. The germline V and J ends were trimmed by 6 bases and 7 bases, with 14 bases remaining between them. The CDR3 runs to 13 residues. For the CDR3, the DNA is TGTGCCAGCAGTATCGGGGACCGACATACGCAGTATTTT. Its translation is CASSIGDRHTQYF.

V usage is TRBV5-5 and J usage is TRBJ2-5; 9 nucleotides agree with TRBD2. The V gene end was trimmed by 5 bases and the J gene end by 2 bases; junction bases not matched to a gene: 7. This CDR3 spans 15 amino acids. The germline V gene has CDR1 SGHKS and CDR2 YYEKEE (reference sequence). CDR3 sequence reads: CASRAGGPTQETQYF. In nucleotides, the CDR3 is TGTGCCAGCAGGGCGGGGGGGCCCACTCAAGAGACCCAGTACTTC. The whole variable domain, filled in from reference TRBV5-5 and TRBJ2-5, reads DAGVTQSPTHLIKTRGQQVTLRCSPISGHKSVSWYQQVLGQGPQFIFQYYEKEERGRGNFPDRFSARQFPNYSSELNVNALLLGDSALYLCASRAGGPTQETQYFGPGTRLLVL.

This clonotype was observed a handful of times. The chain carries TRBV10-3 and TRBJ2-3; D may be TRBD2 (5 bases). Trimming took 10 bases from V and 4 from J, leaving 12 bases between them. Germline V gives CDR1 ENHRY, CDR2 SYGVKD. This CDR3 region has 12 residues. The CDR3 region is CATSTEADTQYF. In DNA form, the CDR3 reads TGTGCCACTAGTACGGAGGCAGATACGCAGTATTTT.

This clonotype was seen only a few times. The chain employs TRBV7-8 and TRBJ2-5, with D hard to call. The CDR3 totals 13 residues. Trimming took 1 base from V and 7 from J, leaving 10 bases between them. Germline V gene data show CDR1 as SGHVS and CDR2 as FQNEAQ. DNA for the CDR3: TGTGCCAGCAGCTTAGAACGGATGGGGACCCAGTACTTC. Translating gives CASSLERMGTQYF.

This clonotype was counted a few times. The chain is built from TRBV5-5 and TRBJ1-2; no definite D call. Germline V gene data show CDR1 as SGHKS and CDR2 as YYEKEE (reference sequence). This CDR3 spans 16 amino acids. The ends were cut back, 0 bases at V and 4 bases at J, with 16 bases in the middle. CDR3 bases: TGTGCCAGCAGCTTGGCCATGTTAGGACTCGGCTATGGCTACACCTTC. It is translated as CASSLAMLGLGYGYTF.

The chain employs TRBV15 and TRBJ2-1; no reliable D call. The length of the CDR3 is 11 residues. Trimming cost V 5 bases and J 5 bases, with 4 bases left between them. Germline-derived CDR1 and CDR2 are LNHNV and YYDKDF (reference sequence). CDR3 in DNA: TGTGCCACCAGCGCGGACAATGAGCAGTTCTTC. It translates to CATSADNEQFF.

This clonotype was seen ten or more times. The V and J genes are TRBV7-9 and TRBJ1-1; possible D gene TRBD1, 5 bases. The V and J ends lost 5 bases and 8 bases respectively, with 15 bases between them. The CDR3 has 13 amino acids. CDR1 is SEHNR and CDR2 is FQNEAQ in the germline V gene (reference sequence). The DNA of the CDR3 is TGTGCCAGCAGCCGAGGGACCGCGTGGGAAGCTTTCTTT. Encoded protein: CASSRGTAWEAFF. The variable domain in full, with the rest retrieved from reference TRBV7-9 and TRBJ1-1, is DTGVSQNPRHKITKRGQNVTFRCDPISEHNRLYWYRQTLGQGPEFLTYFQNEAQLEKSRLLSDRFSAERPKGSFSTLEIQRTEQGDSAMYLCASSRGTAWEAFFGQGTRLTVV.